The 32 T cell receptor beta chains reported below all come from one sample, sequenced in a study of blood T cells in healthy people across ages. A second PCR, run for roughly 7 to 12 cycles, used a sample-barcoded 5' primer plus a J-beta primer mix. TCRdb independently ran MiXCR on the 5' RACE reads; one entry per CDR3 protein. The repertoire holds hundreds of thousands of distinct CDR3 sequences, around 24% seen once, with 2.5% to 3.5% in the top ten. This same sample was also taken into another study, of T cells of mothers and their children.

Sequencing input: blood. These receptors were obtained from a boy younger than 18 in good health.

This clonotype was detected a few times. The CDR3 loop reads CASSDTPRFEQYF. CDR3 DNA sequence: TGTGCCAGCAGTGATACTCCGAGGTTCGAGCAGTACTTC. V usage is TRBV25-1 and J usage is TRBJ2-5; D ambiguous. TRBJ2-7 explains the end of the DNA better; the J call may be wrong. Germline CDR1 reads MGHDK; CDR2 reads SYGVNS. This CDR3 contains 13 residues.

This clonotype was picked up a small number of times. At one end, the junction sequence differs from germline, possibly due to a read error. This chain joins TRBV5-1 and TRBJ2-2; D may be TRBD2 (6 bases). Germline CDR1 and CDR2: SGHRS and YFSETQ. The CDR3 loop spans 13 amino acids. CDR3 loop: CASSFSDTGGLFF. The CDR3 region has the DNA TGCGCCAGCAGCTTTTCGGACACCGGGGGGCTGTTTTTT.

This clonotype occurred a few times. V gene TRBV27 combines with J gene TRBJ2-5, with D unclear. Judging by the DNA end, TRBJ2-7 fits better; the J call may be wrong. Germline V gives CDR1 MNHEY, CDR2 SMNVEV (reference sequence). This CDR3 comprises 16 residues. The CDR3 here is CASSLSAASPHYEQYF. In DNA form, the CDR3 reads TGTGCCAGCAGTTTATCGGCCGCGTCCCCCCACTACGAGCAGTACTTC.

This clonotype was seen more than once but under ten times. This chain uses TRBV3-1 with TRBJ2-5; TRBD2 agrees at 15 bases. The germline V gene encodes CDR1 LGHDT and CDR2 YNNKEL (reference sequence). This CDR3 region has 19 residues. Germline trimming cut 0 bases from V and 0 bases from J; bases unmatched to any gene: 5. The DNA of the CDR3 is TGTGCCAGCAGCCAAGATCGGACTAGCGGGGGGGGTTACCAAGAGACCCAGTACTTC. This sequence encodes CASSQDRTSGGGYQETQYF.

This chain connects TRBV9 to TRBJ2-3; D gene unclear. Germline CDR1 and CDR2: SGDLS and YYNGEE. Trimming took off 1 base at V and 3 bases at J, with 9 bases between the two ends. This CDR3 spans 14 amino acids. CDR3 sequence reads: CASSVRQVTDTQYF. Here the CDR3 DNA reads TGTGCCAGCAGCGTACGGCAGGTAACAGATACGCAGTATTTT.

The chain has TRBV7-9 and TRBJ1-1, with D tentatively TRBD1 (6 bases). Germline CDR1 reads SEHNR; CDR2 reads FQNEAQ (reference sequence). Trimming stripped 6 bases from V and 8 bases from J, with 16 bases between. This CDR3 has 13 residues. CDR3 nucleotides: TGTGCCAGCAGAGACCTCCAGGGGAGCGAAGCTTTCTTT. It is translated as CASRDLQGSEAFF.

The CDR3 spells CASSQGQPDSPLHF. DNA for the CDR3: TGTGCCAGCAGCCAGGGACAACCAGATTCACCCCTCCACTTT. The chain uses TRBV4-2 and TRBJ1-6, with D possibly matching TRBD1 (6 bases). CDR3 length equals 14 residues. Germline V CDR1 and CDR2: LGHNA, YNFKEQ. Trimming removed 3 bases from V and 8 bases from J, with 11 bases in between.

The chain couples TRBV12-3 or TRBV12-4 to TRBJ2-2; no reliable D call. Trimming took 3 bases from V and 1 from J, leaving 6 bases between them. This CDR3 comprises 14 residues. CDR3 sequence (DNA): TGTGCCAGCAGTTTCGCCGGGAACACCGGGGAGCTGTTTTTT. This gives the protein CASSFAGNTGELFF.

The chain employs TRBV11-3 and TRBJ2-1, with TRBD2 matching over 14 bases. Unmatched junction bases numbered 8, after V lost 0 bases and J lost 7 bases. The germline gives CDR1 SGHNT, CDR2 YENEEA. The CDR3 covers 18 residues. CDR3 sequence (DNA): TGTGCCAGCAGCTTAGATCAAGGGGGGACTAGCGGGGGTAATGAGCAGTTCTTC. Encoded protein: CASSLDQGGTSGGNEQFF.

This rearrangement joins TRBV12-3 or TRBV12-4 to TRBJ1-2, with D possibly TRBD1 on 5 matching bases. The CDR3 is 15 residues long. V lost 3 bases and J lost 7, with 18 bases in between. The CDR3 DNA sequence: TGTGCCAGCAGTTTGGGGGTGGCGGAGGGTAGTGGCTACACCTTC. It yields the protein CASSLGVAEGSGYTF.

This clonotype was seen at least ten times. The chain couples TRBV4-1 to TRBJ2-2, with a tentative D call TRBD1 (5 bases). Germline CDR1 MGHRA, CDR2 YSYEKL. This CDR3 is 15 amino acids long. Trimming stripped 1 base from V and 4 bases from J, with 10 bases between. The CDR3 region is CASSQAETVTGELFF. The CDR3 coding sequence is TGCGCCAGCAGCCAAGCTGAGACAGTCACCGGGGAGCTGTTTTTT.

CDR3 nucleotide sequence: TGTGCCAGCAGCCTCCTCCCCCAGGCCGAAGGGACCCAGTACTTC. Its translation: CASSLLPQAEGTQYF. This sequence joins TRBV11-2 and TRBJ2-5; D gene unclear. Trimming pared 5 bases from V and 7 bases from J, leaving 20 bases between. The CDR3 is 15 amino acids. The germline CDR1 and CDR2 sequences are SGHAT and FQNNGV.

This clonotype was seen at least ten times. CDR3 loop: CSAGRAGGTYEQYF. Written as DNA, the CDR3 is TGCAGTGCTGGACGAGCGGGGGGCACCTACGAGCAGTACTTC. The gene calls are TRBV20-1 and TRBJ2-7, with 9 nucleotides matching TRBD2. The germline V gene encodes CDR1 DFQATT and CDR2 SNEGSKA (reference sequence). The CDR3 is 14 amino acids. J lost 2 bases, V lost 5 bases, and 7 bases had no gene match.

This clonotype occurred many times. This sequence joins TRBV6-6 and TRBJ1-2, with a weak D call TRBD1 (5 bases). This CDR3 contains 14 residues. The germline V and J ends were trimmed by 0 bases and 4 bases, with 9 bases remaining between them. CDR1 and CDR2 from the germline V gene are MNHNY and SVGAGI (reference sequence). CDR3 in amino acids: CASSYSGQGYGYTF. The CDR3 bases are TGTGCCAGCAGTTACTCCGGGCAGGGCTATGGCTACACCTTC.

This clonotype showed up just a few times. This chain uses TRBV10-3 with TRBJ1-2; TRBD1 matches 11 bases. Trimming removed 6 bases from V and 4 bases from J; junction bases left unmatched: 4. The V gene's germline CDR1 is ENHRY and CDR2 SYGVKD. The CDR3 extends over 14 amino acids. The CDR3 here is CAIRSGTGGYGYTF. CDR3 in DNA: TGTGCCATCAGATCGGGGACAGGGGGCTATGGCTACACCTTC.

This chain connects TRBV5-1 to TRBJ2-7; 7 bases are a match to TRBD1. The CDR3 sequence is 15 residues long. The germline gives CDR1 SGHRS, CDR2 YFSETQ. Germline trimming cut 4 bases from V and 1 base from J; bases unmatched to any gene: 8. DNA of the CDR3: TGCGCCAGCAGCATGGGACACAGGGGTTCCTACGAGCAGTACTTC. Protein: CASSMGHRGSYEQYF.

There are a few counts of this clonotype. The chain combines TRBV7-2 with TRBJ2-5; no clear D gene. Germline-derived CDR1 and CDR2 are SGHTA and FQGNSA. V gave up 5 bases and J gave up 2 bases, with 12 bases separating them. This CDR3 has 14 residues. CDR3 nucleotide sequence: TGTGCCAGCAGCCCAGATCGGCAGCAAGAGACCCAGTACTTC. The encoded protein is CASSPDRQQETQYF.

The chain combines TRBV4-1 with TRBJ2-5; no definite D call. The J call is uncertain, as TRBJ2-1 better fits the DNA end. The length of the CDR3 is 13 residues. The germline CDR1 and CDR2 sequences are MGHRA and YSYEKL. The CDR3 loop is CASSQNSGNEQFF. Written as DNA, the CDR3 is TGCGCCAGCAGTCAGAATTCCGGCAATGAGCAGTTCTTC.

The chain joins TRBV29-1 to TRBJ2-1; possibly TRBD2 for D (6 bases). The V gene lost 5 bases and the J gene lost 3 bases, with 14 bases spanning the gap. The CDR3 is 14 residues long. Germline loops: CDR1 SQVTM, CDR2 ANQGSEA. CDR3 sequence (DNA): TGCAGCGTTTTGGCGGGGCTGAACTACAATGAGCAGTTCTTC. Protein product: CSVLAGLNYNEQFF.

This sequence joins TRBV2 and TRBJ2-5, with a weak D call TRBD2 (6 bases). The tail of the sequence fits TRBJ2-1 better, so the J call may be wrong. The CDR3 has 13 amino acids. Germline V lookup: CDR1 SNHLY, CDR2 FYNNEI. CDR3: CASTSGVGNEQFF. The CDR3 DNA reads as TGTGCCAGCACGTCGGGGGTAGGCAATGAGCAGTTCTTC.

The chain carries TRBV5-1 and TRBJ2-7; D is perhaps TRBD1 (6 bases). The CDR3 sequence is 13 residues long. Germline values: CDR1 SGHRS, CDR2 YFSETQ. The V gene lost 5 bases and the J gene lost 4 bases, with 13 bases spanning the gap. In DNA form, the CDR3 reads TGCGCCAGCAGGACTTCAGGGGTATACGAGCAGTACTTC. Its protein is CASRTSGVYEQYF.

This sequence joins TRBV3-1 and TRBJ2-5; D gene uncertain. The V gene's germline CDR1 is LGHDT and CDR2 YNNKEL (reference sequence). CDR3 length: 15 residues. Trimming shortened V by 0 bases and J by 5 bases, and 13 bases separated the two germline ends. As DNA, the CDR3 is TGTGCCAGCAGCCAAGACCCCGGCTCCAAGGAGACCCAGTACTTC. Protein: CASSQDPGSKETQYF.

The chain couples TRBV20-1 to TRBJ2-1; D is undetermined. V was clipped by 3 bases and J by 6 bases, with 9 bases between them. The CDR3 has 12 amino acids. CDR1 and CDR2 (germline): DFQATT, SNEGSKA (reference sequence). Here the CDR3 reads CSASRLVNEQFF. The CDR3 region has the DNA TGCAGTGCTAGCCGATTGGTCAATGAGCAGTTCTTC.

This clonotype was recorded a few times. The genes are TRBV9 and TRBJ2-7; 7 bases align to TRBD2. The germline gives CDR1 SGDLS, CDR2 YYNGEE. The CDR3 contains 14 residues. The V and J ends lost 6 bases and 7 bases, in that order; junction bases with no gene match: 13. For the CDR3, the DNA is TGTGCCAGCACCCCAGAGGGAGGGATTGGGGAGCAGTACTTC. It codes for CASTPEGGIGEQYF.

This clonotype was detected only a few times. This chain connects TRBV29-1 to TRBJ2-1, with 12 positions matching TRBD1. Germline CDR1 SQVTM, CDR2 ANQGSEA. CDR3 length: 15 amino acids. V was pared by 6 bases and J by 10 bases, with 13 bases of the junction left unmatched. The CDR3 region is CSVKLPGQGAGEQFF. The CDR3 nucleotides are TGCAGCGTCAAGCTTCCGGGACAGGGGGCAGGGGAGCAGTTCTTC.

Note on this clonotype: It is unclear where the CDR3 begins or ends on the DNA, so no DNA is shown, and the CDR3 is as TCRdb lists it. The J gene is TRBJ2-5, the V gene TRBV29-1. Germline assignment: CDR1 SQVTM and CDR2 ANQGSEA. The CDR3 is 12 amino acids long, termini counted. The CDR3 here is CSVDLERETQYF.

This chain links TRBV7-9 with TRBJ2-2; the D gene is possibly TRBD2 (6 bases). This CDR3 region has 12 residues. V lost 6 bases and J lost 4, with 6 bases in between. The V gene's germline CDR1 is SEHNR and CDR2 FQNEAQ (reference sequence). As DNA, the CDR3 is TGTGCCAGCAGGGAGGGCACCGGGGAGCTGTTTTTT. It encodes CASREGTGELFF.

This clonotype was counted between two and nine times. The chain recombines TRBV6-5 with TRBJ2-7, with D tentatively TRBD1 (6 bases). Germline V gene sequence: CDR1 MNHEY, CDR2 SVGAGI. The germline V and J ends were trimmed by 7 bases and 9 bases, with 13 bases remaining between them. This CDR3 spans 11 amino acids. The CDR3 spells CASIQGPWQYF. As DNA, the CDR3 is TGTGCCAGCATTCAGGGGCCATGGCAGTACTTC.

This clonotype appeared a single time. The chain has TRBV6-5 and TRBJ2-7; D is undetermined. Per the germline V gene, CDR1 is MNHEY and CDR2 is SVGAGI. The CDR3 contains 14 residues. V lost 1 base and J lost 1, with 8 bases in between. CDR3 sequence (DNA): TGTGCCAGCAGTTACTTGGACGGATCCTACGAGCAGTACTTC. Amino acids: CASSYLDGSYEQYF.

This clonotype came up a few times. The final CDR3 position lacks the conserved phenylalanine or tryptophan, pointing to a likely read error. The CDR3 region is CASSQVWRSLAFS. The CDR3 nucleotides are TGTGCCAGCAGCCAAGTGTGGAGATCGTTGGCTTTCTCT. V gene TRBV3-1 combines with J gene TRBJ1-1; D remains ambiguous. Trimming took 1 base from V and 11 from J, leaving 14 bases between them. Germline loops: CDR1 LGHDT, CDR2 YNNKEL (reference sequence). CDR3 length: 13 amino acids.

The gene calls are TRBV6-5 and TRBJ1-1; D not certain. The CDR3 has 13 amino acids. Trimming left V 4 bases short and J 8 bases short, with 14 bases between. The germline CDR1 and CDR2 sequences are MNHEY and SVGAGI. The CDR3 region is CASSWGESSEAFF. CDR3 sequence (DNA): TGTGCCAGCAGTTGGGGTGAGTCTTCCGAAGCTTTCTTT.

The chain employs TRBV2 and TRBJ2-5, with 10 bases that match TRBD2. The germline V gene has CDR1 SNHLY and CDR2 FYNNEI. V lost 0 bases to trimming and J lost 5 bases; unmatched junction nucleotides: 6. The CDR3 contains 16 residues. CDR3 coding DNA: TGTGCCAGCAGTGAAGCCCGGGGACTAGCGCGGGAGACCCAGTACTTC. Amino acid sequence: CASSEARGLARETQYF.